The rows below give T cell receptor beta chains drawn from one sample of a study of blood T cell repertoires in COVID-19. Clones were read by immunoSEQ multiplex PCR, and TCRdb kept only the in-frame ones, dropping some. The repertoire holds some 200,000 clones, with 65% to 90% as singletons. The sequenced material came from peripheral blood. These receptors originate from an elderly man with acute or convalescent COVID-19. CDR3s include the opening cysteine and the closing phenylalanine or tryptophan. A D gene is named only where the DNA matches it firmly. The size field is filled for only some rows; it gives once, few, many or a size class.

d_call	clone_size	v_call	j_call	cdr3_length	cdr3_nt	cdr3_aa
TRBD1	-	TRBV4-2	TRBJ2-5	15	TGTGCCAGCAGCCAAGATGGGACAGTCGTCGAGACCCAGTACTTC	CASSQDGTVVETQYF
-	-	TRBV15	TRBJ1-5	14	TGTGCCACCAGCAGAGGCTCCGTTGGCCAGCCCCAGCATTTT	CATSRGSVGQPQHF
-	-	TRBV18	TRBJ1-5	12	TGTGCCAGCTCACTAGACAATCAGCCCCAGCATTTT	CASSLDNQPQHF
TRBD1	-	TRBV3-1/TRBV3-2	TRBJ2-3	15	TGTGCCAGCAGCCAACGGGACAGGAAGACAGATACGCAGTATTTT	CASSQRDRKTDTQYF
TRBD1	once	TRBV30	TRBJ1-5	16	TGTGCCTGGAGTGCCCCGGGACAGCCTAGCAATCAGCCCCAGCATTTT	CAWSAPGQPSNQPQHF
-	-	TRBV7-2	TRBJ1-1	14	TGTGCCAGCAGGCCGGGGGGGGCAAACACTGAAGCTTTCTTT	CASRPGGANTEAFF
-	-	TRBV10-2	TRBJ1-5	13	TGCGCCAGCAGTGAACTGAGCAATCAGCCCCAGCATTTT	CASSELSNQPQHF
TRBD1	-	TRBV29-1	TRBJ2-7	12	TGCAGCGTGACAGGGGACCTCTACGAGCAGTACTTC	CSVTGDLYEQYF
TRBD1	-	TRBV7-9	TRBJ1-2	16	TGTGCCAGCAGCTTAGCGGACTTGGACAGGCCAGTTTTTCCCACCTTC	CASSLADLDRPVFPTF
-	few	TRBV19	TRBJ1-5	16	TGTGCCAGTAGTACGTCCCCAACAGGTAGCAATCAGCCCCAGCATTTT	CASSTSPTGSNQPQHF
-	-	TRBV6-5	TRBJ1-5	14	TGTGCCAGCAGACCCGACAGATCCAATCAGCCCCAGCATTTT	CASRPDRSNQPQHF
-	-	TRBV5-1	TRBJ1-1	14	TGCGCCAGCAGCTTACTCAGGGAGAACACTGAAGCTTTCTTT	CASSLLRENTEAFF
-	-	TRBV19	TRBJ1-1	15	TGTGCCAGTAGTATAGACCAGGTTCGGAACACTGAAGCTTTCTTT	CASSIDQVRNTEAFF
TRBD2	-	TRBV24-1	TRBJ2-1	12	TGTGCCACCAGTGATTCGGGACTACCCCAGTTCTTC	CATSDSGLPQFF
TRBD1	-	TRBV28	TRBJ2-7	13	TGTGCCAGCAGATTACAGGGGGGCTACGAGCAGTACTTC	CASRLQGGYEQYF
-	-	TRBV10-3	TRBJ2-3	14	TGTGCCATCAGTGAAGTGGGCTCCACAGATACGCAGTATTTT	CAISEVGSTDTQYF
TRBD2	-	TRBV5-6	TRBJ2-7	14	TGTACCAGCAGCTTCGGGACTAGCGGGCTCGAGCAGTACTTC	CTSSFGTSGLEQYF
-	once	TRBV10-3	TRBJ2-7	15	TGTGCCATCAGCGCCGGGGAGGGGGGCTCCTACGAGCAGTACTTC	CAISAGEGGSYEQYF
-	-	TRBV5-1	TRBJ1-1	14	TGCGCCAGCAGCCCCTGGACTGCGAACACTGAAGCTTTCTTT	CASSPWTANTEAFF
TRBD2	-	TRBV3-1/TRBV3-2	TRBJ2-4	16	TGTGCCAGCAGCACCTGGACTAGCGGGATGGGAAACATTCAGTACTTC	CASSTWTSGMGNIQYF
TRBD1	-	TRBV5-1	TRBJ1-1	16	TGCGCCAGCAGCTTGGGTCACCCGGGACAGCTCACTGAAGCTTTCTTT	CASSLGHPGQLTEAFF
TRBD2	-	TRBV7-2	TRBJ2-1	16	TGTGCCAGCAGCTTTGGGGCTAGCGGGAGTAACAGCGAGCAGTTCTTC	CASSFGASGSNSEQFF
-	few	TRBV19	TRBJ2-1	11	TGTGCCAGTAGTACTTACAATGAGCAGTTCTTC	CASSTYNEQFF
-	-	TRBV7-9	TRBJ2-1	13	TGTGCCAGCACCTTTGGGGGGGCTGGTGAGCAGTTCTTC	CASTFGGAGEQFF